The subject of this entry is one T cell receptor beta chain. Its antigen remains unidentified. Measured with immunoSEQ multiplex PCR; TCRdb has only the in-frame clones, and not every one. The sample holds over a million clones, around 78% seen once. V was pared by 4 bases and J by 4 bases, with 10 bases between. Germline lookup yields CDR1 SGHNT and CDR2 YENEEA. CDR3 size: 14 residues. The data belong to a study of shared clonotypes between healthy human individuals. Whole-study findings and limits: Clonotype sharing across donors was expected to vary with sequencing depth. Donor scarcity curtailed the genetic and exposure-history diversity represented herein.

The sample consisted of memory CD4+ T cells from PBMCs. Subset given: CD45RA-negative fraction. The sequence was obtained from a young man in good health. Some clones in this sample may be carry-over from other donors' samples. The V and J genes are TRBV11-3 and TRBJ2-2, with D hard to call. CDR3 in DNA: TGTGCCAGCAGCTCCTCACCTAGCACCGGGGAGCTGTTTTTT. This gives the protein CASSSSPSTGELFF. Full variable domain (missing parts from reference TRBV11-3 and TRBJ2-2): EAGVVQSPRYKIIEKKQPVAFWCNPISGHNTLYWYLQNLGQGPELLIRYENEEAVDDSQLPKDRFSAERLKGVDSTLKIQPAELGDSAVYLCASSSSPSTGELFFGEGSRLTVL.